The T cell receptor (beta chain) under discussion was sequenced for a study of T cells in Graves' hyperthyroidism and ophthalmopathy. Amplification targeted TCR beta CDR3 regions from RNA transcripts. An initial round of RT-PCR targeting the TCR CDR3 relied on the HTBI primer set. TCRdb ran MiXCR on the multiplex PCR reads and lists one entry per CDR3 protein. The sample lists around 500,000 distinct CDR3 sequences, about 20% occurring once. This clonotype was recorded a few times. Germline lookup yields CDR1 LNHDA and CDR2 SQIVND (reference sequence). The CDR3 runs to 12 residues. V lost 5 bases to trimming and J lost 5 bases; unmatched junction nucleotides: 3.

What was sequenced was blood. This TCR came from a woman in her 70s with Graves' ophthalmopathy. The chain uses TRBV19 and TRBJ2-7; TRBD1 matches 7 bases. CDR3 amino acids: CASSVTGDEQYF. CDR3 sequence (DNA): TGTGCCAGTAGTGTTACAGGGGACGAGCAGTACTTC.